Below, 18 T cell receptor beta chains from the same sample are listed, as sequenced in a study of cytomegalovirus exposure and HLA in healthy donors. This PCR relied on a set of 60 Vbeta primers and 13 Jbeta primers. Assay: immunoSEQ multiplex PCR; the TCRdb copy retains only in-frame clones and omits some. The sample records around 150,000 clones, 75% to 80% being singletons. Sample: PBMCs. The receptors originated from a woman between 50 and 59 years old in good health and CMV-seropositive.

This clone was recorded only once. V and J are TRBV7-9 and TRBJ1-1, with D possibly being TRBD1 (5 bases). The CDR3 contains 16 residues. Trimming stripped 5 bases from V and 3 bases from J, with 19 bases between. Germline V lookup: CDR1 SEHNR, CDR2 FQNEAQ (reference sequence). The CDR3 bases are TGTGCCAGCAGCCAAGGGGTTTGGGGAGGGGACACTGAAGCTTTCTTT. It codes for CASSQGVWGGDTEAFF.

The chain is built from TRBV9 and TRBJ1-3, with TRBD1 as a possible D gene (5 bases). Germline V CDR1 and CDR2: SGDLS, YYNGEE. The V end lost 0 bases, the J end lost 1 base, and 14 bases lay between the germline ends. CDR3 length: 17 amino acids. CDR3 loop: CASSVEAGKSSGNTIYF. The CDR3 DNA follows: TGTGCCAGCAGCGTAGAAGCAGGGAAGTCTTCTGGAAACACCATATATTTT.

The genes are TRBV7-9 and TRBJ2-3, with D possibly being TRBD2 (6 bases). With 0 bases removed from V and 3 bases from J, the gap between germline ends came to 13 bases. Germline V gene lookup returns CDR1 SEHNR and CDR2 FQNEAQ (reference sequence). The CDR3 is 16 amino acids. The CDR3 sequence: CASSLAANLATDTQYF. The DNA for the CDR3 is TGTGCCAGCAGCTTAGCGGCCAACCTAGCGACAGATACGCAGTATTTT. The entire variable domain, with the rest obtained from reference TRBV7-9 and TRBJ2-3, is as follows: DTGVSQNPRHKITKRGQNVTFRCDPISEHNRLYWYRQTLGQGPEFLTYFQNEAQLEKSRLLSDRFSAERPKGSFSTLEIQRTEQGDSAMYLCASSLAANLATDTQYFGPGTRLTVL.

The genes are TRBV5-1 and TRBJ2-2, with D perhaps TRBD1 (5 bases). This CDR3 is built from 14 residues. Germline assignment: CDR1 SGHRS and CDR2 YFSETQ. The V end was cut by 1 base, the J end by 1 base, with 5 bases between. DNA of the CDR3: TGCGCCAGCAGCTTGCAGGGGAACACCGGGGAGCTGTTTTTT. Translating gives CASSLQGNTGELFF.

The chain uses TRBV5-1 and TRBJ1-1, with TRBD1 as a possible D gene (5 bases). This CDR3 comprises 15 residues. Germline CDR1 SGHRS, CDR2 YFSETQ. V lost 0 bases and J lost 4, with 13 bases in between. CDR3 region: CASSLDPGLGTEAFF. For the CDR3, the DNA is TGCGCCAGCAGCTTGGATCCAGGGCTGGGCACTGAAGCTTTCTTT.

This chain joins TRBV5-6 and TRBJ1-1; no reliable D call. The CDR3 runs 11 residues. With 4 bases removed from V and 12 bases from J, the gap between germline ends came to 13 bases. Germline-derived CDR1 and CDR2 are SGHDT and YYEEEE. The CDR3 DNA sequence: TGTGCCAGCAGCAACTCCCGGGGAACTTTCTTT. Its translation: CASSNSRGTFF.

The chain carries TRBV2 and TRBJ2-7, with TRBD2 as a possible D gene (5 bases). This CDR3 contains 17 residues. CDR1 and CDR2 (germline): SNHLY, FYNNEI. The V end was cut by 2 bases, the J end by 3 bases, with 20 bases between. The CDR3 DNA sequence: TGTGCCAGCAGTGAACAGAATGGGCCCAGTGGAGGCTACGAGCAGTACTTC. Residues: CASSEQNGPSGGYEQYF.

Details on this clone: Within the sample, other DNA sequences also encode this same CDR3. This sequence joins TRBV5-4 and TRBJ1-4; 8 nucleotides agree with TRBD1. Losses at the gene ends were 3 bases for V and 6 bases for J; bases not matched to a gene: 4. CDR1 is SGHNT and CDR2 is YYREEE in the germline V gene (reference sequence). The CDR3 sequence is 14 residues long. DNA of the CDR3: TGTGCCAGCAGCTCGGACAGGGCAGATGAAAAACTGTTTTTT. Protein: CASSSDRADEKLFF. Full variable domain (missing parts from reference TRBV5-4 and TRBJ1-4): ETGVTQSPTHLIKTRGQQVTLRCSSQSGHNTVSWYQQALGQGPQFIFQYYREEENGRGNFPPRFSGLQFPNYSSELNVNALELDDSALYLCASSSDRADEKLFFGSGTQLSVL.

This chain connects TRBV9 to TRBJ2-7; 9 nucleotides agree with TRBD2. The CDR3 consists of 16 residues. V was clipped by 0 bases and J by 2 bases; unmatched bases: 6. Germline V gene sequence: CDR1 SGDLS, CDR2 YYNGEE. The CDR3 coding sequence is TGTGCCAGCAGCGTAGGCGGGGGGGCACGGACCTACGAGCAGTACTTC. Its translation: CASSVGGGARTYEQYF.

This clone was observed a single time. This chain uses TRBV28 with TRBJ1-1, with 11 nucleotides matching TRBD1. The ends lost 7 bases at V and 1 base at J; junction bases unmatched: 11. The germline gives CDR1 MDHEN, CDR2 SYDVKM. The CDR3 is 17 amino acids. CDR3 DNA sequence: TGTGCCAGCAACTCCGGGACAGGGGGTTACAAGAACACTGAAGCTTTCTTT. Its protein product is CASNSGTGGYKNTEAFF.

This clone was seen just once. The rearrangement links TRBV23-1 to TRBJ2-3; TRBD2 matches 13 bases. TRBV23-1 is an open reading frame, and its role is uncertain. The CDR3 extends over 20 amino acids. Germline trimming cut 0 bases from V and 0 bases from J; bases unmatched to any gene: 9. In DNA form, the CDR3 reads TGCGCCAGCAGTCAATCGCCCCCGCGACTAGCGGGGGGAAGCACAGATACGCAGTATTTT. Its protein product is CASSQSPPRLAGGSTDTQYF.

This clone appeared a few times. The chain recombines TRBV5-1 with TRBJ1-1; a weak D match, TRBD1 (5 bases). Per germline, CDR1 SGHRS and CDR2 YFSETQ. V was shortened by 3 bases and J by 8 bases, with 17 bases between the two germline ends. The CDR3 sequence is 14 residues long. The CDR3 reads CASSSFGGGGEAFF. For the CDR3, the DNA is TGCGCCAGCAGCTCTTTTGGGGGAGGTGGAGAAGCTTTCTTT. The full variable domain, its missing parts supplied by reference TRBV5-1 and TRBJ1-1, is KAGVTQTPRYLIKTRGQQVTLSCSPISGHRSVSWYQQTPGQGLQFLFEYFSETQRNKGNFPGRFSGRQFSNSRSEMNVSTLELGDSALYLCASSSFGGGGEAFFGQGTRLTVV.

This rearrangement joins TRBV5-1 to TRBJ1-1, with 11 bases matching TRBD1. Germline trimming cut 4 bases from V and 4 bases from J; bases unmatched to any gene: 12. Germline values: CDR1 SGHRS, CDR2 YFSETQ. The length of the CDR3 is 17 residues. For the CDR3, the DNA is TGCGCCAGCAGCAACCATCGGACAGGGGGCCTCGTCACTGAAGCTTTCTTT. Translation: CASSNHRTGGLVTEAFF.

V usage is TRBV5-1 and J usage is TRBJ2-3; 8 positions match TRBD2. Germline lookup yields CDR1 SGHRS and CDR2 YFSETQ. V lost 4 bases, J lost 2 bases, and 6 bases stayed unmatched. The CDR3 covers 15 residues. The CDR3 here is CASSNIAGTTDTQYF. Here the CDR3 DNA reads TGCGCCAGCAGCAATATAGCGGGAACCACAGATACGCAGTATTTT. Full variable domain (remainder filled in from reference TRBV5-1 and TRBJ2-3): KAGVTQTPRYLIKTRGQQVTLSCSPISGHRSVSWYQQTPGQGLQFLFEYFSETQRNKGNFPGRFSGRQFSNSRSEMNVSTLELGDSALYLCASSNIAGTTDTQYFGPGTRLTVL.

The chain has TRBV2 and TRBJ2-2; TRBD2 matches 11 bases. There are 15 residues in the CDR3. Germline V lookup: CDR1 SNHLY, CDR2 FYNNEI. Germline trimming cut 7 bases from V and 5 bases from J; bases unmatched to any gene: 6. DNA of the CDR3: TGTGCCAGCACACTAGCGGGAGTCGGTACCGGGGAGCTGTTTTTT. As protein: CASTLAGVGTGELFF.

The chain combines TRBV11-2 with TRBJ2-1, with TRBD2 matching 9 bases. The CDR3 loop spans 18 amino acids. The V gene's germline CDR1 is SGHAT and CDR2 FQNNGV. After removal of 5 bases from V and 0 bases from J, the junction contained 11 bases not matched to a gene. The CDR3 DNA reads as TGTGCCAGCAGCCGGAATAGACTAGCGGACCACTCCTACAATGAGCAGTTCTTC. Residues: CASSRNRLADHSYNEQFF.

This clone was observed once. The chain links TRBV4-3 to TRBJ2-3; a weak D match, TRBD1 (7 bases). The CDR3 runs 14 residues. CDR1 is LGHNA, CDR2 YSLEER, per germline. Trimming took off 3 bases at V and 3 bases at J, with 10 bases between the two ends. CDR3 sequence: CASSQTGRTDTQYF. As DNA, the CDR3 is TGCGCCAGCAGCCAGACAGGGAGGACAGATACGCAGTATTTT.

The chain joins TRBV14 to TRBJ2-1; a weak D match, TRBD2 (5 bases). CDR3 length equals 16 residues. Germline V CDR1 and CDR2: SGHDN, FVKESK. The ends were cut back, 2 bases at V and 3 bases at J, with 14 bases in the middle. CDR3 amino acids: CASSQKWSGYYNEQFF. Here the CDR3 DNA reads TGTGCCAGCAGCCAAAAATGGAGCGGATACTACAATGAGCAGTTCTTC.